This T cell receptor (beta chain) originates from a study of CD8 T cells in Susac syndrome. The RNA input was 0.5 to 1 ug, and it was reverse transcribed with random hexamers. Multiplex PCR with immunoSEQ amplified the TCR beta CDR3 across 54 Vbeta and 13 Jbeta. Each CDR3 protein is one row after TCRdb ran MiXCR on the immunoSEQ multiplex PCR reads. The sample has approximately 110,000 distinct CDR3 sequences, 85% to 95% seen once; the top ten hold roughly 0.3%. TEMRA cells were FACS-enriched and CD8+ and CD4+ T cells negatively isolated. The CDR3 covers 13 residues. Germline CDR1 KGHDR, CDR2 SFDVKD. Unmatched junction bases numbered 4, after V lost 9 bases and J lost 5 bases.

The chain uses TRBV24-1 and TRBJ2-1; 9 nucleotides align to TRBD2. This clonotype was sampled from a human donor with multiple sclerosis. Source material: CD8+ T cells from PBMCs. The CDR3 spells CATRGGGNNEQFF. The CDR3 DNA reads TGTGCCACCCGCGGGGGGGGGAACAATGAGCAGTTCTTC.